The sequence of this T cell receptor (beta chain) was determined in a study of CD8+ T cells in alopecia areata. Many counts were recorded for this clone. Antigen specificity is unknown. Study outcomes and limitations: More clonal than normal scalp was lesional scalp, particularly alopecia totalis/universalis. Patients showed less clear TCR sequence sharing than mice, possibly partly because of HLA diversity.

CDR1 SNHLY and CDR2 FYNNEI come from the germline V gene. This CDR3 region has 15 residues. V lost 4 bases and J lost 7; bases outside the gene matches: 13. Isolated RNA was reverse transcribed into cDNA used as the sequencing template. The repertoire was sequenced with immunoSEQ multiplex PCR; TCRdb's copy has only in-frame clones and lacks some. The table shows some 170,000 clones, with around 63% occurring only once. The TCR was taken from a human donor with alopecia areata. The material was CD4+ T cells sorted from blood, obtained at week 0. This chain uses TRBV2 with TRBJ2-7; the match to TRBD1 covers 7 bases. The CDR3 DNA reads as TGTGCCAGCAGTGCCCGACAGGGCGAATCGGCAGAGCAGTACTTC. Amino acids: CASSARQGESAEQYF.